Below are 4 T cell receptor beta chains sequenced from a single sample in a study of T cell responses to AZD1222 COVID-19 vaccine. Profiled with immunoSEQ multiplex PCR; TCRdb holds only in-frame clones, not every one. Seen here are about 85,000 clones, roughly 89% observed once, and the top ten hold 2% to 2.5%. Sequencing used peripheral blood, obtained on day 0 of AZD1222 vaccination. These receptors all stem from an adult in good health.

This chain links TRBV12-5 with TRBJ2-3; D is undetermined. V was shortened by 5 bases and J by 9 bases, with 15 bases between the two germline ends. The CDR3 extends over 13 amino acids. CDR1 LGHNT and CDR2 FRNRAP come from the germline V gene. CDR3 nucleotide sequence: TGTGCTAGTGGTGTAACGTTAAAAGAGACGCAGTATTTT. This sequence encodes CASGVTLKETQYF.

The gene calls are TRBV7-2 and TRBJ1-6; the D is unclear. V lost 4 bases and J 1 base, leaving 11 bases between the germline ends. Looked up from germline, CDR1 is SGHTA and CDR2 is FQGNSA. CDR3 length: 16 residues. CDR3 sequence: CASSSSGRSYNSPLHF. CDR3 nucleotide sequence: TGTGCCAGCAGCTCGAGCGGGAGGTCCTATAATTCACCCCTCCACTTT. Using reference TRBV7-2 and TRBJ1-6 for the parts outside the CDR3, the full variable domain is GAGVSQSPSNKVTEKGKDVELRCDPISGHTALYWYRQSLGQGLEFLIYFQGNSAPDKSGLPSDRFSAERTGGSVSTLTIQRTQQEDSAVYLCASSSSGRSYNSPLHFGNGTRLTVT.

The rearrangement joins TRBV7-8 to TRBJ1-2; 7 bases are a match to TRBD1. CDR3 size: 14 residues. The trim removed 5 bases at V and 4 bases at J, leaving 7 bases unmatched. CDR1 and CDR2 (germline): SGHVS, FQNEAQ. The CDR3 nucleotides read TGTGCCAGCAGCCCCGGGACAGTCTTCTATGGCTACACCTTC. It specifies CASSPGTVFYGYTF.

This sequence joins TRBV19 and TRBJ2-1; TRBD1 aligns across 10 bases. V shed 5 bases, J shed 8 bases, and the junction held 6 bases outside the gene matches. Looked up from germline, CDR1 is LNHDA and CDR2 is SQIVND (reference sequence). This CDR3 contains 14 residues. CDR3 sequence reads: CASSPWTGGDEQFF. Here the CDR3 DNA reads TGTGCCAGTAGTCCCTGGACAGGGGGTGATGAGCAGTTCTTC.